This T cell receptor (beta chain) stems from a study of memory CD8 T cells in hepatitis C reinfection. This CDR3 is 17 amino acids long. V lost 2 bases to trimming and J lost 7 bases, with 20 bases between them. Per the germline V gene, CDR1 is SEHNR and CDR2 is FQNEAQ (reference sequence). The time point: late/post reinfection, 12 to 24 weeks after detection. The sorted cells went straight to TCR sequencing with no prior in vitro expansion. Generated by immunoSEQ multiplex PCR, the TCRdb table keeps only in-frame clones and is missing some. The repertoire has about 43,000 clones, 89% of them found once; the top ten carry approximately 0.67%.

The TCR was taken from a young man with hepatitis C virus infection. The chain recombines TRBV7-9 with TRBJ1-4, with a weak D call TRBD1 (6 bases). The specimen was naive CD8+ T cells sorted from blood. The CDR3 DNA reads as TGTGCCAGCAGCTTACCCGTTCACAGGGCTGAGGCTGAAAAACTGTTTTTT. It specifies CASSLPVHRAEAEKLFF. The full variable domain, in which reference TRBV7-9 and TRBJ1-4 provide the parts outside the CDR3, is DTGVSQNPRHKITKRGQNVTFRCDPISEHNRLYWYRQTLGQGPEFLTYFQNEAQLEKSRLLSDRFSAERPKGSFSTLEIQRTEQGDSAMYLCASSLPVHRAEAEKLFFGSGTQLSVL.